These T cell receptor beta chains were read from a single sample in a study of blood T cell repertoires in COVID-19. Assay: immunoSEQ multiplex PCR; the TCRdb copy retains only in-frame clones and omits some. This table has about 250,000 clones, 86% appearing once. Sequencing was performed on peripheral blood. The receptors were sampled from a woman in her sixties who had recovered from COVID-19. The CDR3 runs from the conserved cysteine through the conserved F or W. Each record gives: V gene, J gene, clone size, D gene, CDR3 DNA, CDR3 protein. D genes are given only for firm matches. Clone size appears in some rows only: once, few, many, or a class for an expanded clone.

v_gene: TRBV18
j_gene: TRBJ2-2
abundance: NA
d_gene: TRBD2
CDR3nt: TGTGCCAGCTCACCACTGCAAGCGGGGGGAATACCGGGGGAGCTGTTTTTT
CDR3aa: CASSPLQAGGIPGELFF

v_gene: TRBV27
j_gene: TRBJ1-5
abundance: NA
d_gene: TRBD1
CDR3nt: TGTGCCAGCGGCCCGGGACAGAGTGGTCCCTCCCCCCAGCATTTT
CDR3aa: CASGPGQSGPSPQHF

v_gene: TRBV6-2/TRBV6-3
j_gene: TRBJ1-3
abundance: NA
d_gene: NA
CDR3nt: TGTGCCAGCAGCTTCGCGTCTGGAAACACCATATATTTT
CDR3aa: CASSFASGNTIYF

v_gene: TRBV25-1
j_gene: TRBJ2-5
abundance: few
d_gene: TRBD1
CDR3nt: TGTGCCAGCAGTGGCCTACAGGGGCGGGAGACCCAGTACTTC
CDR3aa: CASSGLQGRETQYF

v_gene: TRBV6-5
j_gene: TRBJ2-7
abundance: NA
d_gene: TRBD1
CDR3nt: TGTGCCAGCCTCCGGGACAGACACTACGAGCAGTACTTC
CDR3aa: CASLRDRHYEQYF

v_gene: TRBV28
j_gene: TRBJ1-2
abundance: NA
d_gene: NA
CDR3nt: TGTGCCAGCAGCCCGCTTGGGCGGGGACCAACGAACTATGGCTACACCTTC
CDR3aa: CASSPLGRGPTNYGYTF

v_gene: TRBV6-2/TRBV6-3
j_gene: TRBJ1-6
abundance: NA
d_gene: NA
CDR3nt: TGTGCCAGCAGTCGCCCGTTAGGGGACACAAATTCACCCCTCCACTTT
CDR3aa: CASSRPLGDTNSPLHF

v_gene: TRBV4-2
j_gene: TRBJ2-2
abundance: NA
d_gene: TRBD2
CDR3nt: TGTGCCAGCAGCTCGGCGGGGGGCCCGGACGGGGAGCTGTTTTTT
CDR3aa: CASSSAGGPDGELFF

v_gene: TRBV5-1
j_gene: TRBJ1-1
abundance: NA
d_gene: NA
CDR3nt: TGCGCCAGCAGCTTGACAGGGCAGAACACTGAAGCTTTCTTT
CDR3aa: CASSLTGQNTEAFF

v_gene: TRBV4-1
j_gene: TRBJ2-7
abundance: few
d_gene: TRBD1
CDR3nt: TGCGCCAGCAGCCAAGATAGGACAGGGGTTTCCTACGAGCAGTACTTC
CDR3aa: CASSQDRTGVSYEQYF

v_gene: TRBV11-2
j_gene: TRBJ1-1
abundance: NA
d_gene: NA
CDR3nt: TGTGCCAGCAGCTCCGGTGGGGGGACGGGTAGACCTGAAGCTTTCTTT
CDR3aa: CASSSGGGTGRPEAFF

v_gene: TRBV28
j_gene: TRBJ1-3
abundance: NA
d_gene: NA
CDR3nt: TGTGCCAGCAGCCAAATAAGAGTGACTGGAAACACCATATATTTT
CDR3aa: CASSQIRVTGNTIYF

v_gene: TRBV28
j_gene: TRBJ2-3
abundance: NA
d_gene: NA
CDR3nt: TGTGCCAGCAGCCCCAATAGAGATACGCAGTATTTT
CDR3aa: CASSPNRDTQYF

v_gene: TRBV10-3
j_gene: TRBJ1-3
abundance: NA
d_gene: NA
CDR3nt: TGTGCCGTCCGCGGGGGTAGCTCTGGAAACACCATATATTTT
CDR3aa: CAVRGGSSGNTIYF

v_gene: TRBV24-1
j_gene: TRBJ2-5
abundance: NA
d_gene: NA
CDR3nt: TGTGCCACCTCCTCCGGGGGACGGCAAGAGACCCAGTACTTC
CDR3aa: CATSSGGRQETQYF

v_gene: TRBV9
j_gene: TRBJ1-2
abundance: NA
d_gene: NA
CDR3nt: TGTGCCAGCAGCGTAGCGACAAACTATGGCTACACCTTC
CDR3aa: CASSVATNYGYTF

v_gene: TRBV14
j_gene: TRBJ2-1
abundance: NA
d_gene: NA
CDR3nt: TGTGCCAGCAGCCAAGATCTAGGAGGAGTGCAGTTCTTC
CDR3aa: CASSQDLGGVQFF

v_gene: TRBV24-1
j_gene: TRBJ2-5
abundance: NA
d_gene: TRBD2
CDR3nt: TGTGCCACCAGTGATGCATCCGGGACTAGCGGACTGGCCCGACAAGAGACCCAGTACTTC
CDR3aa: CATSDASGTSGLARQETQYF

v_gene: TRBV7-8
j_gene: TRBJ2-3
abundance: NA
d_gene: NA
CDR3nt: TGTGCCAGCAGCTTTACGGGACTCCGGATGGATACGCAGTATTTT
CDR3aa: CASSFTGLRMDTQYF

v_gene: TRBV5-1
j_gene: TRBJ2-3
abundance: NA
d_gene: NA
CDR3nt: TGCGCCAGCAGCTTGGCCGAGGCCGGATATACAGATACGCAGTATTTT
CDR3aa: CASSLAEAGYTDTQYF

v_gene: TRBV18
j_gene: TRBJ2-1
abundance: NA
d_gene: NA
CDR3nt: TGTGCCAGCTCACCAGCCAGCAATGAGCAGTTCTTC
CDR3aa: CASSPASNEQFF

v_gene: TRBV2
j_gene: TRBJ1-4
abundance: NA
d_gene: TRBD1
CDR3nt: TGTGCCAGCAGTTGGGGGACAGGGGGTGGTAATGAAAAACTGTTTTTT
CDR3aa: CASSWGTGGGNEKLFF